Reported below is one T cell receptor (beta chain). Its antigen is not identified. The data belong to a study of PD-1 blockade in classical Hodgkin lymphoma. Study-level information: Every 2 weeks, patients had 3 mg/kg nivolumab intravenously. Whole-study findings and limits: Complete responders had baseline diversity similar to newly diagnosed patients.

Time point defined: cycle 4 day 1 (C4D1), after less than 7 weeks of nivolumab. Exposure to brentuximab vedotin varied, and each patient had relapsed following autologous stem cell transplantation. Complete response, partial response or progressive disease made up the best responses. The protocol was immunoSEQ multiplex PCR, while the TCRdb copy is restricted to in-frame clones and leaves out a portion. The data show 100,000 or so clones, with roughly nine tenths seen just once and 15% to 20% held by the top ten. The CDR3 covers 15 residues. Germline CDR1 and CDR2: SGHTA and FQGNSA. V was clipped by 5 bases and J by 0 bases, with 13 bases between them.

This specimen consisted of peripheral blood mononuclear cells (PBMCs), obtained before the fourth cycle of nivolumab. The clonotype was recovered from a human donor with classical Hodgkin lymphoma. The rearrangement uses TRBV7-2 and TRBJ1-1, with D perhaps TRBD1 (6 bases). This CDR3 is CASSTQGQMNTEAFF. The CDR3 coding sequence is TGTGCCAGCAGCACACAAGGACAGATGAACACTGAAGCTTTCTTT.